This TCR beta chain was captured in a study of breast tumors, draining lymph nodes, adjacent tissues. MiXCR, run by TCRdb on the multiplex PCR reads, gives a single entry per CDR3 protein. Here the sample spans approximately 170,000 distinct CDR3 sequences, 30% to 35% being singletons. With respect to this clonotype: Being one base from a much bigger clone, this may be a read error.

Samples came from axillary lymph nodes draining the breast cancer. CDR3 length equals 16 residues. Trimming took off 0 bases at V and 6 bases at J, with 21 bases between the two ends. CDR1 is DFQATT and CDR2 is SNEGSKA in the germline V gene (reference sequence). Sequences were obtained from axillary lymph node tissue. The chain joins TRBV20-1 to TRBJ2-7; D might be TRBD2 (7 bases). This clonotype originated in a female donor with breast cancer. Some clones in this sample may be carry-over from other donors' samples. CDR3 region: CSARDRGAGVRREQYF. CDR3 nucleotides: TGCAGTGCTAGAGATAGGGGGGCGGGGGTGCGACGCGAGCAGTACTTC.